The source of this TCR beta chain is a study of blood T cell repertoires in COVID-19. Authors' methods: The authors estimated nucleated cell counts from reference gene primer amplification. TCRdb's table, derived via immunoSEQ multiplex PCR, lists solely in-frame clones and lacks some. V and J calls and clone size follow that table, whereas D and trimming were derived from the DNA. The table shows about 26,000 clones, with over 75% occurring only once. CDR1 is LNHDA and CDR2 is SQIVND in the germline V gene (reference sequence). V shed 3 bases and J shed 4 bases, with 16 bases lying between them. The CDR3 consists of 16 residues.

The sequencing input was peripheral blood. This sequence was found in an elderly woman with COVID-19, enrolled during active disease. V usage is TRBV19 and J usage is TRBJ1-5; a possible D gene is TRBD1 (5 bases). The CDR3 spells CASSIRVGGGNQPQHF. Here the CDR3 DNA reads TGTGCCAGTAGTATCCGAGTTGGGGGGGGAAATCAGCCCCAGCATTTT.